The 24 T cell receptor beta chains listed next were all sequenced from one sample in a study of OX40 agonist ivuxolimab in advanced cancers. The method was immunoSEQ multiplex PCR; TCRdb's version includes in-frame clones alone and lacks a portion of them. The sample carries fewer than 100,000 clones, roughly nine tenths recorded once. The sample here was CD4+ or CD8+ T cells sorted from blood, taken in a trial of the OX40 agonist ivuxolimab. These receptor sequences come from an adult with an advanced solid tumor such as melanoma, head and neck, liver or kidney cancer.

CDR3 DNA: TGTGCCAGCAGTTACGGGGACAGTTATTACACAGATACGCAGTATTTT. Translating it yields CASSYGDSYYTDTQYF. The chain uses TRBV6-6 and TRBJ2-3; 7 nucleotides line up with TRBD1. The CDR3 loop spans 16 amino acids. The V gene's germline CDR1 is MNHNY and CDR2 SVGAGI (reference sequence). Trimming removed 2 bases from V and 2 bases from J; junction bases left unmatched: 7.

The CDR3 region is CASHRTGNTEAFF. For the CDR3, the DNA is TGTGCCAGCCACCGGACAGGGAACACTGAAGCTTTCTTT. V usage is TRBV18 and J usage is TRBJ1-1, with TRBD1 identical over 7 bases. Germline trimming cut 8 bases from V and 1 base from J; bases unmatched to any gene: 4. The CDR3 consists of 13 residues. Looked up from germline, CDR1 is KGHSH and CDR2 is LQKENI.

V usage is TRBV5-1 and J usage is TRBJ2-1, with TRBD1 matching over 9 bases. This CDR3 is 17 amino acids long. Germline CDR1 SGHRS, CDR2 YFSETQ. V shed 3 bases and J 1 base; nucleotides not matched to a gene: 8. Here the CDR3 reads CASSWGQGISSYNEQFF. The DNA for the CDR3 is TGCGCCAGCAGCTGGGGACAGGGTATCTCATCCTACAATGAGCAGTTCTTC.

With respect to this clone: Within the sample, other DNA sequences also encode this same CDR3. This rearrangement joins TRBV5-4 to TRBJ2-5; D remains ambiguous. Per the germline V gene, CDR1 is SGHNT and CDR2 is YYREEE (reference sequence). CDR3 length: 14 residues. Trimming removed 1 base at V and 2 bases at J, with 9 bases between. The CDR3 nucleotides read TGTGCCAGCAGCTTGAGTGGCAGTCAAGAGACCCAGTACTTC. Its protein product is CASSLSGSQETQYF.

The CDR3 region is CASRPTGGEDTQYF. The CDR3 nucleotides read TGTGCCAGCAGGCCGACAGGTGGTGAAGATACGCAGTATTTT. V and J are TRBV6-1 and TRBJ2-3; D is perhaps TRBD1 (6 bases). Trimming took 6 bases from V and 5 from J, leaving 15 bases between them. From germline, CDR1 is MNHNS and CDR2 SASEGT. This CDR3 is 14 amino acids long.

V gene TRBV7-8 combines with J gene TRBJ2-3; D gene ambiguous. Between the trimmed V and J ends, which lost 2 bases and 4 bases, there was a span of 10 bases. The germline CDR1 and CDR2 sequences are SGHVS and FQNEAQ. The CDR3 consists of 14 residues. DNA for the CDR3: TGTGCCAGCAGCTTATGGTCGAACGCAGATACGCAGTATTTT. This gives the protein CASSLWSNADTQYF.

The chain recombines TRBV21-1 with TRBJ1-2; the DNA was not compared with TRBD1, the D call given in the table. TRBV21-1 represents a pseudogene. This CDR3 region has 18 residues. As DNA, the CDR3 is TGTGCCAGCAGCAAATGGGGAGACAGGGTGGATCGCGTACATGGCTACACCTTC. This codes for CASSKWGDRVDRVHGYTF.

The CDR3 nucleotides are TGTGCCAGCAGCTTGGTCAATTCACCCCTCCACTTT. Its protein product is CASSLVNSPLHF. The chain is built from TRBV5-8 and TRBJ1-6; no firm D call. This CDR3 contains 12 residues. Germline CDR1 is SGHTS and CDR2 is YDEGEE. Deletions cut 0 bases from V and 7 bases from J, with 2 bases between.

The CDR3 is CASSEGPRGASINEQFF. As DNA, the CDR3 is TGTGCCAGCAGCGAAGGCCCCCGCGGGGCTAGTATCAATGAGCAGTTCTTC. The rearrangement links TRBV7-9 to TRBJ2-1; TRBD2 might be the D (6 bases). Between the trimmed V and J ends, which lost 5 bases and 6 bases, there was a span of 23 bases. The CDR3 totals 17 residues. From germline, CDR1 is SEHNR and CDR2 FQNEAQ (reference sequence).

The chain carries TRBV9 and TRBJ1-1; TRBD1 aligns across 8 bases. The CDR3 length is 14 residues. Germline loops: CDR1 SGDLS, CDR2 YYNGEE. V lost 4 bases and J lost 6; bases outside the gene matches: 8. The CDR3 DNA sequence: TGTGCCAGCAGCCCACGGACAGGGTCGGCTGAAGCTTTCTTT. Translating it yields CASSPRTGSAEAFF. Variable domain in full (rest from reference TRBV9 and TRBJ1-1): DSGVTQTPKHLITATGQRVTLRCSPRSGDLSVYWYQQSLDQGLQFLIQYYNGEERAKGNILERFSAQQFPDLHSELNLSSLELGDSALYFCASSPRTGSAEAFFGQGTRLTVV.

This clone was detected a few times. The rearrangement joins TRBV7-9 to TRBJ1-1; possibly TRBD1 for D (5 bases). V was cut by 0 bases and J by 4 bases, with 9 bases left in between. Germline loops: CDR1 SEHNR, CDR2 FQNEAQ (reference sequence). The CDR3 sequence is 14 residues long. CDR3 loop: CASSLASGGTEAFF. The CDR3 DNA sequence: TGTGCCAGCAGCTTAGCCTCGGGGGGCACTGAAGCTTTCTTT. Combining the CDR3 with reference TRBV7-9 and TRBJ1-1 gives the whole variable domain DTGVSQNPRHKITKRGQNVTFRCDPISEHNRLYWYRQTLGQGPEFLTYFQNEAQLEKSRLLSDRFSAERPKGSFSTLEIQRTEQGDSAMYLCASSLASGGTEAFFGQGTRLTVV.

Only a few counts were recorded for this clone. The chain couples TRBV29-1 to TRBJ1-1; the D gene is possibly TRBD1 (6 bases). This CDR3 has 14 residues. The V gene's germline CDR1 is SQVTM and CDR2 ANQGSEA. V lost 5 bases, J lost 4 bases, and 17 bases lay in between. The CDR3 bases are TGCAGCGTTATCGGACAGACTGAAGGCACTGAAGCTTTCTTT. Encoded protein: CSVIGQTEGTEAFF.

The chain has TRBV5-1 and TRBJ2-5; D gene ambiguous. V lost 3 bases to trimming and J lost 2 bases, with 14 bases between them. CDR1 is SGHRS, CDR2 YFSETQ, per germline. The CDR3 sequence is 15 residues long. The CDR3 DNA reads as TGCGCCAGCAGCTCGGCCTCAGGAGCACAAGAGACCCAGTACTTC. Encoded protein: CASSSASGAQETQYF.

This clone was picked up one time. V usage is TRBV11-2 and J usage is TRBJ2-2; unclear D gene. The CDR3 is 13 residues long. Germline CDR1 is SGHAT and CDR2 is FQNNGV. The V end was cut by 6 bases, the J end by 1 base, with 6 bases between. DNA for the CDR3: TGTGCCAGCAGAAAGTGGAACACCGGGGAGCTGTTTTTT. It yields the protein CASRKWNTGELFF.

V is TRBV4-3 and J is TRBJ2-1; 8 positions match TRBD2. This CDR3 is built from 16 residues. The ends lost 1 base at V and 7 bases at J; junction bases unmatched: 9. Per the germline V gene, CDR1 is LGHNA and CDR2 is YSLEER. The CDR3 nucleotides read TGCGCCAGCAGCCAAGCCGGGGGGGGAAATGGGAATGAGCAGTTCTTC. It translates to CASSQAGGGNGNEQFF.

The chain uses TRBV18 and TRBJ2-7, with D tentatively TRBD1 or TRBD2 (5 bases each). Trimming stripped 4 bases from V and 4 bases from J, with 14 bases between. Germline V gives CDR1 KGHSH, CDR2 LQKENI. The CDR3 runs 14 residues. This CDR3 is CASSLSGLIYEQYF. Here the CDR3 DNA reads TGTGCCAGCTCACTCTCGGGGCTTATTTACGAGCAGTACTTC. The full variable domain, in which reference TRBV18 and TRBJ2-7 provide the parts outside the CDR3, is NAGVMQNPRHLVRRRGQEARLRCSPMKGHSHVYWYRQLPEEGLKFMVYLQKENIIDESGMPKERFSAEFPKEGPSILRIQQVVRGDSAAYFCASSLSGLIYEQYFGPGTRLTVT.

The chain has TRBV19 and TRBJ1-2, with D perhaps TRBD1 (6 bases). The germline V gene has CDR1 LNHDA and CDR2 SQIVND (reference sequence). The V end was cut by 4 bases, the J end by 5 bases, with 11 bases between. The CDR3 extends over 13 amino acids. The CDR3 protein is CASSSGQGYGYTF. The DNA of the CDR3 is TGTGCCAGTAGTAGCGGCCAGGGGTATGGCTACACCTTC.

V usage is TRBV6-1 and J usage is TRBJ1-2; no clear D. Germline V gene sequence: CDR1 MNHNS, CDR2 SASEGT. The ends were cut back, 2 bases at V and 7 bases at J, with 11 bases in the middle. This CDR3 spans 13 amino acids. CDR3 nucleotides: TGTGCCAGCAGTGAAACCCAGGTCGGTGGCTACACCTTC. It specifies CASSETQVGGYTF.

This chain uses TRBV5-1 with TRBJ2-7, with D unresolved. The CDR3 is 10 amino acids. Germline CDR1 SGHRS, CDR2 YFSETQ. The ends were cut back, 5 bases at V and 6 bases at J, with 6 bases in the middle. The chain's CDR3 is CASRDGEQYF. CDR3 in DNA: TGCGCCAGCAGAGACGGCGAGCAGTACTTC.

This chain joins TRBV6-5 and TRBJ2-7; tentatively, D is TRBD1 (5 bases). The germline CDR1 and CDR2 sequences are MNHEY and SVGAGI. CDR3 length: 12 amino acids. The CDR3 is CATQRQGREQYF. The CDR3 DNA follows: TGTGCGACCCAAAGGCAGGGTAGGGAGCAGTACTTC.

Worth noting for this clone: A read error is likely, as this CDR3 ends without the conserved phenylalanine or tryptophan. This rearrangement joins TRBV2 to TRBJ1-6, with D unresolved. Trimming removed 4 bases from V and 7 bases from J, with 11 bases in between. Germline lookup yields CDR1 SNHLY and CDR2 FYNNEI. This CDR3 has 14 residues. The CDR3 spells CASSGTVSNSPLHL. The CDR3 coding sequence is TGTGCCAGCAGTGGTACAGTGTCGAATTCACCCCTCCACCTT.

The chain employs TRBV7-9 and TRBJ1-3; no definite D call. The V and J ends lost 6 bases and 3 bases respectively, with 6 bases between them. The CDR3 extends over 12 amino acids. The germline V gene has CDR1 SEHNR and CDR2 FQNEAQ (reference sequence). The CDR3 sequence: CASSPDGNTIYF. The CDR3 DNA sequence: TGTGCCAGCAGTCCTGATGGAAACACCATATATTTT.

This clone was recorded a few times. This chain uses TRBV10-3 with TRBJ2-2; perhaps TRBD2 as D (6 bases). Germline V gene data show CDR1 as ENHRY and CDR2 as SYGVKD. V dropped 6 bases and J dropped 7 bases, with 15 bases sitting between them. This CDR3 is 14 amino acids long. The CDR3 nucleotides are TGTGCCATCAGAGACTCCGGGACTGACGGGGAGCTGTTTTTT. It encodes CAIRDSGTDGELFF.

This clone was seen a few times. This chain links TRBV7-9 with TRBJ1-1; possible D gene TRBD1, 5 bases. Germline loops: CDR1 SEHNR, CDR2 FQNEAQ (reference sequence). V was pared by 5 bases and J by 6 bases, with 16 bases between. CDR3 size: 14 residues. DNA for the CDR3: TGTGCCAGCAGCCGGGACTTAAATAGCGCTGAAGCTTTCTTT. Protein: CASSRDLNSAEAFF.